This section outlines one T cell receptor beta chain sequence together with its context. Its cognate antigen is unknown. This PCR relied on a set of 60 Vbeta primers and 13 Jbeta primers. The repertoire was sequenced with immunoSEQ multiplex PCR; TCRdb's copy has only in-frame clones and lacks some. The data hold 90,000 to 150,000 clones, with approximately 80% observed a single time. These data are taken from a study of cytomegalovirus exposure and HLA in healthy donors. The CDR3 extends over 15 amino acids. Germline CDR1 and CDR2: LGHNA and YSLEER. Trimming shortened V by 1 base and J by 6 bases, and 15 bases separated the two germline ends. General study findings and limits: A later analysis, which compared TCR beta chains of equal frequency, found the HLA-associated ones more clonally expanded. A later analysis found TCR association rates differed by HLA locus, highest for DRB1 and lowest for HLA-C.

Sequenced: PBMCs. This TCR was recovered from a man aged 35-49 years in good health and CMV-seropositive. The rearrangement links TRBV4-3 to TRBJ1-2; D remains ambiguous. The chain's CDR3 is CASSQGRHWLNGYTF. The CDR3 nucleotides read TGCGCCAGCAGCCAAGGCAGACACTGGCTGAATGGCTACACCTTC.